This TCR beta chain was found in a study of Graves' ophthalmopathy and Graves' hyperthyroidism (dated by TCRdb to the late 2010s). As for the study more broadly: Hyperthyroidism was defined as stable when no progression to ophthalmopathy occurred within 18 months of follow-up. Following sampling, methimazole starting at 30 mg daily was administered to hyperthyroidism patients, and high-dose intravenous methylprednisolone was administered to ophthalmopathy patients. To explore V-J signatures distinguishing ophthalmopathy from hyperthyroidism, a discovery set of 100 or so patients (around 42 ophthalmopathy, 55 to 60 stable hyperthyroidism) was enrolled. In total, some 140 blood samples were TCR-sequenced: around 42 ophthalmopathy, roughly 77 hyperthyroidism and some 17 hyperthyroidism-to-ophthalmopathy patients. TCR beta repertoire signatures were used to distinguish Graves' ophthalmopathy from Graves' hyperthyroidism and to predict progression to ophthalmopathy. For independent validation, a separate cohort was made up of 18 to 20 hyperthyroidism patients plus 17 patients who later progressed from hyperthyroidism to ophthalmopathy. T-cell repertoires of thyroid tissue and blood were compared in over five hyperthyroidism patients. What the authors observed across the whole study: Among expanded thyroid clonotypes with frequency above 0.001, most also showed up in blood, which suggests that blood repertoires may reflect the thyroid immune response. The 13-signature model separated ophthalmopathy from stable hyperthyroidism with approximately 88% sensitivity and approximately 81% specificity in cross-validation, and 80%/75% in the test set. In validation, the model predicted ophthalmopathy progression with less than 71% sensitivity and 72.22% specificity; more than ten predicted patients were CT-confirmed with GO in a median of roughly 6.8 months. Sample size was not statistically predetermined, and group allocation was not concealed from the investigators.

At least ten counts were recorded for this clonotype. Its recognized antigen is unknown. The sample holds no much larger clone one base away, and base qualities are not on file. Hyperthyroidism patients were newly diagnosed, with disease duration under 2 months, and aged 18 to 65 years. Patients were excluded if they had other autoimmune diseases, uncontrolled infections, pregnancy or lactation. Clinical symptoms, serum thyroxine, TRAb, thyroid ultrasound and orbital computed tomography were used for diagnosis. Total RNA was extracted using Trizol reagent, and RNA quality was checked on an Agilent 2100 Bioanalyzer. TCR beta CDR3 regions were amplified from RNA transcripts for repertoire sequencing. The first round was an RT-PCR using HTBI primers with the Qiagen OneStep RT-PCR kit, and this first round was followed by a second-round multiplex PCR, then size selection and purification. Libraries were sequenced on an Illumina HiSeq2000 using paired-end 100 bp reads. In the original analysis: SOAPnuke was used for read processing, and reads with adapters, uncalled bases, a mean Phred below 15, or no exact constant-primer or identifier match were discarded. COPE v1.2.5 was used to merge the high-quality paired reads. Each unique nucleotide sequence was treated as a clonotype, and MiTCR v1.1 was used to align the clonotypes to the IMGT TRB V, D and J references. Only V-J combinations with frequency above 0.0001 were analysed, covering approximately 99% of repertoires. For each V-J combination, a TCR clonal expansion and chaos score was defined as the ratio of F50 clonal expansion to chaos observed in the TCRdist matrix. Features were reduced by Welch's t-statistics and random forest to more than 10 V-J combinations, which fed a naive Bayes classifier. The similarity between thyroid and blood repertoires was quantified using the Morisita-Horn index. TCRdb applied fastp at Q25 and MiXCR to the public reads, then kept only in-frame beta chains. Every CDR3 protein is listed once, alongside the most common genes and DNA of its rows. These V and J calls rely on TCRdb rather than the paper's analysis. The sample table holds about 550,000 distinct CDR3 sequences, of which 35% to 40% were seen once. The ten largest make up about 4.6% of the sample.

The V end loses 2 bases and the J end loses 0 bases, and a stretch of 2 bases separates them. The CDR3 holds 12 amino acids from the cysteine to the phenylalanine. The kept DNA is CDR3 alone, 36 bases in frame from the first base. CDR1 and CDR2 (DFQATT, SNEGSKA) derive from the germline V gene (reference sequence). The sequenced material came from peripheral blood or thyroid tissue (not recorded which). The chain was built from TRBV20-1 and TRBJ1-3; a confident D gene designation cannot be given. The sequence came from an adult man with Graves' hyperthyroidism. CDR3 loop: CSARHSGNTIYF. The nucleotides are TGCAGTGCTAGACACTCTGGAAACACCATATATTTT.